These 19 T cell receptor beta chains were sequenced from one sample in a study of graft-versus-host responses after intestinal transplantation. The plating included roughly 200,000 irradiated, violet-dye-labeled stimulator cells together with roughly 200,000 CFSE-labeled responder cells. The table came from immunoSEQ multiplex PCR; TCRdb's copy has only in-frame clones and leaves some out. The table has thousands of clones, 40% to 45% seen once. This sample comprised alloreactive CD8+ T cells from a mixed lymphocyte reaction culture, obtained before transplantation. The sample's subset: CFSE-low proliferating T cells sorted from approximately 6-day pre-transplant mixed lymphocyte reaction (GvH or HvG direction). Receptors originate from a human patient who was an organ donor for intestinal transplantation.

By proportion, this clone is large. The rearrangement links TRBV28 to TRBJ2-5; D possibly corresponds to TRBD1 (5 bases). Deletions cut 2 bases from V and 0 bases from J, with 16 bases between. The germline V gene encodes CDR1 MDHEN and CDR2 SYDVKM. This CDR3 region has 17 residues. The CDR3: CASSLAVWGQYQETQYF. CDR3 bases: TGTGCCAGCAGTTTAGCGGTCTGGGGCCAGTACCAAGAGACCCAGTACTTC.

The chain couples TRBV18 to TRBJ1-2; TRBD1 aligns across 11 bases. V trimming: 3 bases; J trimming: 8 bases; junction bases outside the gene matches: 8. This CDR3 is 15 amino acids long. The germline gives CDR1 KGHSH, CDR2 LQKENI. The CDR3 DNA is TGTGCCAGCTCACCCTCCGGGACAGGGGGGGTAGGCTACACCTTC. Translation: CASSPSGTGGVGYTF.

Of note for this clone: A read error may account for a junction end that differs from germline. The rearrangement links TRBV7-7 to TRBJ1-5; 9 nucleotides agree with TRBD1. Per germline, CDR1 SSHAT and CDR2 FNYEAQ (reference sequence). The CDR3 has 16 amino acids. This chain's CDR3 is CASSLGVDRGDQPQHF. CDR3 in DNA: TGTGCTAGCAGCTTAGGGGTGGACAGGGGAGATCAGCCCCAGCATTTT.

V gene TRBV2 combines with J gene TRBJ1-1, with D perhaps TRBD1 (5 bases). Germline V gene data show CDR1 as SNHLY and CDR2 as FYNNEI. This CDR3 comprises 13 residues. Trimming removed 6 bases at V and 5 bases at J, with 13 bases between. CDR3 protein: CASSWGVLTEAFF. The CDR3 nucleotides read TGTGCCAGCAGCTGGGGGGTATTGACTGAAGCTTTCTTT.

The J gene is TRBJ1-1, the V gene TRBV28; D gene uncertain. Germline V gene lookup returns CDR1 MDHEN and CDR2 SYDVKM. V was cut by 6 bases and J by 2 bases, with 13 bases left in between. The CDR3 extends over 14 amino acids. Here the CDR3 reads CASRGREINTEAFF. The CDR3 nucleotides read TGTGCCAGCAGGGGGAGGGAGATCAACACTGAAGCTTTCTTT.

The V gene is TRBV5-1, the J gene TRBJ1-5; D ambiguous. This CDR3 contains 12 residues. Germline-derived CDR1 and CDR2 are SGHRS and YFSETQ. V lost 1 base, J lost 7 bases, and 6 bases lay in between. DNA for the CDR3: TGCGCCAGCAGCTTGAACGGGCAGCCCCAGCATTTT. As protein: CASSLNGQPQHF.

This chain connects TRBV2 to TRBJ1-4; D call uncertain. V was clipped by 5 bases and J by 4 bases, with 23 bases between them. This CDR3 is built from 18 residues. Germline loops: CDR1 SNHLY, CDR2 FYNNEI. CDR3 loop: CASSKSHPGRAFNEKLFF. CDR3 coding DNA: TGTGCCAGCAGTAAATCACACCCGGGAAGGGCCTTTAATGAAAAACTGTTTTTT.

The chain carries TRBV27 and TRBJ1-5; 8 bases align to TRBD1. From germline, CDR1 is MNHEY and CDR2 SMNVEV (reference sequence). The V and J ends lost 2 bases and 7 bases, in that order; junction bases with no gene match: 16. The CDR3 extends over 18 amino acids. CDR3 sequence (DNA): TGTGCCAGCAGTTTAACCCCGACCCGACAGGGGATAACACAGCCCCAGCATTTT. This encodes CASSLTPTRQGITQPQHF.

V usage is TRBV7-9 and J usage is TRBJ2-5, with D perhaps matching TRBD1 (6 bases). The CDR3 has 17 residues. CDR1 is SEHNR, CDR2 FQNEAQ, per germline (reference sequence). Trimming removed 5 bases at V and 5 bases at J, with 24 bases between. Here the CDR3 reads CASSPPAGWGPWETQYF. The CDR3 nucleotides are TGTGCCAGCAGCCCCCCCGCAGGGTGGGGGCCATGGGAGACCCAGTACTTC.

The chain recombines TRBV14 with TRBJ2-7; D gene uncertain. This CDR3 has 11 residues. Per the germline V gene, CDR1 is SGHDN and CDR2 is FVKESK. V was trimmed by 8 bases and J by 4 bases, leaving 9 bases between them. CDR3 protein: CASGLLYEQYF. For the CDR3, the DNA is TGTGCCAGCGGTCTATTATACGAGCAGTACTTC. The variable domain in full, with the rest retrieved from reference TRBV14 and TRBJ2-7, is EAGVTQFPSHSVIEKGQTVTLRCDPISGHDNLYWYRRVMGKEIKFLLHFVKESKQDESGMPNNRFLAERTGGTYSTLKVQPAELEDSGVYFCASGLLYEQYFGPGTRLTVT.

This clone came up once. The chain is built from TRBV19 and TRBJ2-1; TRBD2 aligns across 7 bases. Germline V gene data show CDR1 as LNHDA and CDR2 as SQIVND (reference sequence). The CDR3 sequence is 18 residues long. V shed 3 bases and J 3 bases; nucleotides not matched to a gene: 14. The CDR3 DNA reads TGTGCCAGTAGTATTATCAGGGCGGGAGAGGGACTCTACAATGAGCAGTTCTTC. Translated: CASSIIRAGEGLYNEQFF. Complete variable domain (other parts from reference TRBV19 and TRBJ2-1): DGGITQSPKYLFRKEGQNVTLSCEQNLNHDAMYWYRQDPGQGLRLIYYSQIVNDFQKGDIAEGYSVSREKKESFPLTVTSAQKNPTAFYLCASSIIRAGEGLYNEQFFGPGTRLTVL.

J is TRBJ1-2 and V is TRBV7-8; D is unclear. Trimming left V 0 bases short and J 4 bases short, with 12 bases between. The CDR3 extends over 15 amino acids. Per germline, CDR1 SGHVS and CDR2 FQNEAQ. CDR3 DNA sequence: TGTGCCAGCAGCTTAGCCCCGGGATTACCCTATGGCTACACCTTC. It is translated as CASSLAPGLPYGYTF.

This chain joins TRBV5-8 and TRBJ2-1, with 14 bases matching TRBD2. Germline trimming cut 5 bases from V and 1 base from J; bases unmatched to any gene: 8. From germline, CDR1 is SGHTS and CDR2 YDEGEE. This CDR3 is built from 18 residues. This CDR3 is CASSLGTSGRISYNEQFF. The DNA of the CDR3 is TGTGCCAGCAGTCTCGGGACTAGCGGGAGAATTTCCTACAATGAGCAGTTCTTC.

As to this clone: Different DNA sequences within this sample yield the same CDR3. V is TRBV5-1 and J is TRBJ2-5, with 9 nucleotides matching TRBD1. V lost 8 bases and J lost 5; bases outside the gene matches: 10. Germline V gives CDR1 SGHRS, CDR2 YFSETQ. This CDR3 region has 14 residues. The CDR3 region has the DNA TGCGCCAGTCCACAGGGGGCGACGCAGGAGACCCAGTACTTC. Translation gives CASPQGATQETQYF. Together with reference TRBV5-1 and TRBJ2-5, the CDR3 gives the full variable domain: KAGVTQTPRYLIKTRGQQVTLSCSPISGHRSVSWYQQTPGQGLQFLFEYFSETQRNKGNFPGRFSGRQFSNSRSEMNVSTLELGDSALYLCASPQGATQETQYFGPGTRLLVL.

By proportion, this clone is large. CDR3 protein: CASSPQTYTEAFF. Written as DNA, the CDR3 is TGTGCCAGCAGTCCGCAAACATACACTGAAGCTTTCTTT. The rearrangement links TRBV6-5 to TRBJ1-1; no definite D call. The CDR3 has 13 residues. CDR1 is MNHEY, CDR2 SVGAGI, per germline. Trimming removed 5 bases from V and 3 bases from J, with 10 bases in between.

This chain joins TRBV7-9 and TRBJ2-7; tentative D call: TRBD2 (6 bases). The CDR3 runs 14 residues. V dropped 5 bases and J dropped 0 bases, with 11 bases sitting between them. Germline lookup yields CDR1 SEHNR and CDR2 FQNEAQ (reference sequence). The CDR3 DNA follows: TGTGCCAGCAGCGCCGGGACTTCCTCCTACGAGCAGTACTTC. Its translation is CASSAGTSSYEQYF.

This chain links TRBV18 with TRBJ2-7; no clear D gene. V shed 1 base and J shed 3 bases, with 7 bases lying between them. Per the germline V gene, CDR1 is KGHSH and CDR2 is LQKENI. The CDR3 spans 13 residues. The CDR3, as DNA: TGTGCCAGCTCACCACACAGACACTACGAGCAGTACTTC. Protein product: CASSPHRHYEQYF.

This clone showed up just a few times. The chain uses TRBV9 and TRBJ1-3, with a tentative D call TRBD1 (6 bases). Trimming took off 6 bases at V and 4 bases at J, with 14 bases between the two ends. This CDR3 comprises 14 residues. Germline values: CDR1 SGDLS, CDR2 YYNGEE. The CDR3 loop reads CASNYQGFGNTIYF. Written as DNA, the CDR3 is TGTGCCAGCAACTACCAGGGGTTCGGAAACACCATATATTTT.

This clone was recorded a few times. The CDR3 DNA sequence: TGTGCCAGCAGCTTAGAGGCAGGGTCCTACGAGCAGTACTTC. This translates into CASSLEAGSYEQYF. The chain is built from TRBV11-2 and TRBJ2-7; D is possibly TRBD1 (5 bases). The ends were cut back, 0 bases at V and 1 base at J, with 7 bases in the middle. The CDR3 contains 14 residues. The germline gives CDR1 SGHAT, CDR2 FQNNGV.